The entry below gives a single T cell receptor (beta chain) sequence along with its context. This entry belongs to a study of blood T cell repertoires in COVID-19. Some clones are missing from TCRdb's copy, which holds only in-frame ones; the method was immunoSEQ multiplex PCR. The sample has some 140,000 clones; around 85% are singletons. The germline CDR1 and CDR2 sequences are SGDLS and YYNGEE. V lost 3 bases, J lost 0 bases, and 13 bases stayed unmatched. This CDR3 spans 19 amino acids. The chain uses TRBV9 and TRBJ1-3, with 9 bases matching TRBD1. The sequenced sample consisted of peripheral blood. This receptor was identified in a woman of 80 years or more with acute or convalescent COVID-19. DNA for the CDR3: TGTGCCAGCAGCGCCTCCGGGACAGGGTTGGGGAACTCTGGAAACACCATATATTTT. It encodes CASSASGTGLGNSGNTIYF.